One and the same sample provided the 17 T cell receptor beta chains below, sequenced in a study of shared clonotypes between healthy human individuals. Method: immunoSEQ multiplex PCR; TCRdb's copy keeps in-frame clones and lacks some. The sample carries 2 million to 2.5 million clones, 90% to 95% recorded once. The sequenced sample was naive CD4+ T cells from PBMCs. As to subset: CD45RA+ positively selected. These receptors all come from a man younger than 35 in good health. Some clones in this sample may be carry-over from other donors' samples.

This clone was picked up a small number of times. This specimen includes other DNA sequences encoding the same CDR3. V and J are TRBV7-2 and TRBJ1-1; D uncertain. Germline lookup yields CDR1 SGHTA and CDR2 FQGNSA. The CDR3 is 13 residues long. The V end was cut by 3 bases, the J end by 1 base, with 6 bases between. CDR3 bases: TGTGCCAGCAGCTTTAGACGGAACACTGAAGCTTTCTTT. Amino acid sequence: CASSFRRNTEAFF.

The chain combines TRBV5-8 with TRBJ2-5, with TRBD2 identical over 10 bases. Germline V gene sequence: CDR1 SGHTS, CDR2 YDEGEE. Trimming removed 3 bases from V and 2 bases from J; junction bases left unmatched: 10. There are 17 residues in the CDR3. CDR3 coding DNA: TGTGCCAGCAGCTGGGGGGGACTAGCGACTAATCAAGAGACCCAGTACTTC. Translated: CASSWGGLATNQETQYF.

V and J are TRBV4-1 and TRBJ2-3, with D uncertain. The CDR3 is 15 residues long. Germline V gene sequence: CDR1 MGHRA, CDR2 YSYEKL. The V end was cut by 4 bases, the J end by 1 base, with 12 bases between. The CDR3 bases are TGCGCCAGCAGCCCAGGTACCCTACGCACAGATACGCAGTATTTT. Protein sequence: CASSPGTLRTDTQYF.

V gene TRBV18 combines with J gene TRBJ1-5; D unclear. The germline gives CDR1 KGHSH, CDR2 LQKENI. CDR3 length: 18 residues. The V end was cut by 5 bases, the J end by 3 bases, with 23 bases between. CDR3 amino acids: CASSKSSTAGGDNQPQHF. DNA of the CDR3: TGTGCCAGCTCAAAATCCTCCACCGCGGGAGGTGACAATCAGCCCCAGCATTTT.

V gene TRBV28 combines with J gene TRBJ1-5; TRBD1 is a possible D gene (5 bases). Trimming cost V 11 bases and J 0 bases, with 17 bases left between them. CDR3 length equals 15 residues. The germline V gene encodes CDR1 MDHEN and CDR2 SYDVKM. CDR3 region: CAARTGTYSNQPQHF. The CDR3 coding sequence is TGTGCCGCGAGAACCGGGACCTATAGCAATCAGCCCCAGCATTTT.

This sequence joins TRBV10-1 and TRBJ2-7, with D unresolved. Per the germline V gene, CDR1 is WNHNN and CDR2 is SYGVQD (reference sequence). Trimming shortened V by 6 bases and J by 4 bases, and 4 bases separated the two germline ends. CDR3 size: 10 residues. CDR3 sequence: CASRGYEQYF. The DNA of the CDR3 is TGCGCCAGCAGGGGATACGAGCAGTACTTC.

This sequence joins TRBV14 and TRBJ1-2, with unresolved D. Germline CDR1 reads SGHDN; CDR2 reads FVKESK. This CDR3 has 13 residues. Trimming removed 3 bases at V and 3 bases at J, with 8 bases between. This CDR3 reads CASSQLGYYGYTF. CDR3 DNA sequence: TGTGCCAGCAGCCAGCTAGGGTACTATGGCTACACCTTC.

This chain uses TRBV5-8 with TRBJ2-7; no clear D. Trimming took 4 bases from V and 0 from J, leaving 14 bases between them. This CDR3 comprises 15 residues. Germline loops: CDR1 SGHTS, CDR2 YDEGEE. CDR3 in amino acids: CASSVRGTSSYEQYF. CDR3 nucleotides: TGTGCCAGCAGCGTGCGTGGAACGAGCTCCTACGAGCAGTACTTC.

This chain connects TRBV4-3 to TRBJ1-5; 7 nucleotides align to TRBD1. CDR3 length: 15 residues. V was pared by 4 bases and J by 3 bases, with 6 bases of the junction left unmatched. Germline V lookup: CDR1 LGHNA, CDR2 YSLEER. As DNA, the CDR3 is TGCGCCAGCAGCCCCGGACAGGCCCCCAATCAGCCCCAGCATTTT. This translates into CASSPGQAPNQPQHF.

The chain has TRBV6-5 and TRBJ2-7; 8 bases fit TRBD2. Germline-derived CDR1 and CDR2 are MNHEY and SVGAGI. V lost 3 bases to trimming and J lost 2 bases; unmatched junction nucleotides: 6. The CDR3 covers 15 residues. CDR3 in amino acids: CASSYKVAGPYEQYF. The CDR3 DNA reads TGTGCCAGCAGTTATAAGGTAGCGGGACCCTACGAGCAGTACTTC.

The CDR3, as DNA: TGCGCCAGCAGCCCCCTAACCCATTCGCCTCGACAGGGCGCCGGGGAGCTGTTTTTT. The encoded protein is CASSPLTHSPRQGAGELFF. V gene TRBV4-3 combines with J gene TRBJ2-2, with 7 bases identical to TRBD1. From germline, CDR1 is LGHNA and CDR2 YSLEER. The V gene end was trimmed by 4 bases and the J gene end by 6 bases; junction bases not matched to a gene: 20. The CDR3 consists of 19 residues.

This chain joins TRBV6-6 and TRBJ1-2; no firm D call. Trimming stripped 4 bases from V and 3 bases from J, with 9 bases between. This CDR3 spans 13 amino acids. Germline-derived CDR1 and CDR2 are MNHNY and SVGAGI (reference sequence). CDR3 in DNA: TGTGCCAGCAGTTTTCTTGGGGACTATGGCTACACCTTC. This gives the protein CASSFLGDYGYTF.

The genes are TRBV18 and TRBJ1-5, with D maybe TRBD1 (6 bases). Trimming shortened V by 6 bases and J by 6 bases, and 15 bases separated the two germline ends. Germline lookup yields CDR1 KGHSH and CDR2 LQKENI. The CDR3 is 14 residues long. CDR3 nucleotides: TGTGCCAGCTCCACGACGAGACAGGTTCAGCCCCAGCATTTT. This codes for CASSTTRQVQPQHF.

The rearrangement uses TRBV7-6 and TRBJ2-3, with a tentative D call TRBD1 (6 bases). V was shortened by 5 bases and J by 0 bases, with 12 bases between the two germline ends. The CDR3 loop spans 15 amino acids. Germline V gives CDR1 SGHVS, CDR2 FNYEAQ. DNA for the CDR3: TGTGCCAGCAGCCTTACAGGGTTAAGCACAGATACGCAGTATTTT. Its protein product is CASSLTGLSTDTQYF.

The V gene is TRBV7-2, the J gene TRBJ2-1; 9 bases agree with TRBD1. V shed 2 bases, J shed 5 bases, and the junction held 4 bases outside the gene matches. Germline V gives CDR1 SGHTA, CDR2 FQGNSA. This CDR3 contains 15 residues. The CDR3 coding sequence is TGTGCCAGCAGCTTAATGGGACAGGGACACAATGAGCAGTTCTTC. It yields the protein CASSLMGQGHNEQFF.

The genes are TRBV25-1 and TRBJ2-2; 9 bases are shared with TRBD1. V was clipped by 3 bases and J by 4 bases; unmatched bases: 6. CDR3 length: 16 residues. CDR1 MGHDK and CDR2 SYGVNS come from the germline V gene. The CDR3 coding sequence is TGTGCCAGCAGTGACCCGGGACAGGGCCCCACCGGGGAGCTGTTTTTT. Translation: CASSDPGQGPTGELFF.

In its sample, this clone was seen once. One end of the junction fails to match germline, which may point to a read error. This chain links TRBV5-1 with TRBJ2-7; 8 nucleotides line up with TRBD1. CDR3 size: 13 residues. From germline, CDR1 is SGHRS and CDR2 YFSETQ. The CDR3 protein is CASSLDGTGQLGF. As DNA, the CDR3 is TGCGCCAGCAGCTTGGATGGGACAGGCCAACTAGGCTTC.